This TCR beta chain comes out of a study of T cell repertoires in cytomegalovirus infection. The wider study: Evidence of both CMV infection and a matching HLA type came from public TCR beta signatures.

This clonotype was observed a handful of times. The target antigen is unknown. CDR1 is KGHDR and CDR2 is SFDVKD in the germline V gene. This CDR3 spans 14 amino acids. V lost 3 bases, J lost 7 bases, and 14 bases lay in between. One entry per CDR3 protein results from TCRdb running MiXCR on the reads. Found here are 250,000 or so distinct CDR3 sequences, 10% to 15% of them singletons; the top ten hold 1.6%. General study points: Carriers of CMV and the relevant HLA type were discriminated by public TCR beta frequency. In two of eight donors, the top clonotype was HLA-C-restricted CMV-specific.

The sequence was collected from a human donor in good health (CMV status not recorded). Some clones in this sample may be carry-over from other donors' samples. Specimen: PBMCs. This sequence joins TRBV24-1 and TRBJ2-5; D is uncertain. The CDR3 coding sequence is TGTGCCACCAGTGATCCTTGGGCTGGCGGGACCCAGTACTTC. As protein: CATSDPWAGGTQYF.